This T cell receptor beta chain was retrieved from a study of blood T cell repertoires in COVID-19. Study-level background: Spain, Italy and the United States supplied samples that represented acute and convalescent COVID-19. Nucleic acid was either cDNA or gDNA, and it came from T cells, B-cell-depleted T cells, or PBMCs.

Trimming cost V 0 bases and J 2 bases, with 11 bases left between them. Germline assignment: CDR1 GTSNPN and CDR2 SVGIG (reference sequence). CDR3 length: 15 amino acids. In the original workflow: Reference gene primers were amplified, and this amplification served to estimate nucleated cell counts. The repertoire was sequenced with immunoSEQ multiplex PCR; TCRdb's copy has only in-frame clones and lacks some. The V and J calls and the clone size are those of that table, but D and trimming were determined from the DNA. The data hold around 200,000 clones, with approximately 82% observed a single time.

V usage is TRBV30 and J usage is TRBJ2-1; weak D call: TRBD2 (6 bases). The TCR sequence derives from a man aged 35 to 55 with active or convalescent COVID-19. Sequenced material: peripheral blood. For the CDR3, the DNA is TGTGCCTGGAGTGTACATAGCGGACCCTACAATGAGCAGTTCTTC. Its translation is CAWSVHSGPYNEQFF.